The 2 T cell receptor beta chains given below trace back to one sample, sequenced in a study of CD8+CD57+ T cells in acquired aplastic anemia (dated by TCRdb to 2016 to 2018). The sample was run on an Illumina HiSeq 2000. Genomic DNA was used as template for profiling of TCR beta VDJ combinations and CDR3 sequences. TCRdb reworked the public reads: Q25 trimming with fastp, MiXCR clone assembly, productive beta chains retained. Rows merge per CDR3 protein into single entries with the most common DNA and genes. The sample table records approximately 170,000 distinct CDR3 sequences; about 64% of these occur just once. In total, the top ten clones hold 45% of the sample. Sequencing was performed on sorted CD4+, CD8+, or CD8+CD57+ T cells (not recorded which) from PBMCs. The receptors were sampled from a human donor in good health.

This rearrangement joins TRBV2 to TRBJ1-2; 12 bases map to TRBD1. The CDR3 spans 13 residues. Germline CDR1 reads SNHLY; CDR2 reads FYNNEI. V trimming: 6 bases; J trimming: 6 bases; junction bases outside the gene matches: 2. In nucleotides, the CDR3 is TGTGCCAGCAGGGGGACAGGGGGCGATGGCTACACCTTC. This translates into CASRGTGGDGYTF.

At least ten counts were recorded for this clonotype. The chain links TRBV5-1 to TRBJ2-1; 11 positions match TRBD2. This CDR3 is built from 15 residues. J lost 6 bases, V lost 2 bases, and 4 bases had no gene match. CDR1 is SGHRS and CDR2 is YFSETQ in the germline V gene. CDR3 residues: CASSFTSGSGNEQFF. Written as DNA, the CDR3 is TGCGCCAGCAGCTTCACTAGCGGGAGTGGCAATGAGCAGTTCTTC.